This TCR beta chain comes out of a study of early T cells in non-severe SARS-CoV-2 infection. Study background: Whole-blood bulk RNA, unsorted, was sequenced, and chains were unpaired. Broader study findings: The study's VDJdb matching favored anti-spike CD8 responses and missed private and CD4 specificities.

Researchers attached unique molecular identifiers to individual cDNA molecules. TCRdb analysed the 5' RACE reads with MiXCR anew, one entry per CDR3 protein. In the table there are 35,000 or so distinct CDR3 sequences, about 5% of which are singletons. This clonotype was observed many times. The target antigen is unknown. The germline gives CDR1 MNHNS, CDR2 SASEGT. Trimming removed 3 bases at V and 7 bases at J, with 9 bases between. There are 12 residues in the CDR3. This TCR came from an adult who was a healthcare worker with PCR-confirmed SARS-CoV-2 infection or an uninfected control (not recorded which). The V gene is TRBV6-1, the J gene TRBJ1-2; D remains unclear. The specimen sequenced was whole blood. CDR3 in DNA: TGTGCCAGCAGTGATCCTCCCACTGGCTACACCTTC. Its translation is CASSDPPTGYTF.